This passage covers 6 T cell receptor beta chains from one sample sequenced in a study of siplizumab effects on memory and regulatory T cells. Profiled with immunoSEQ multiplex PCR; TCRdb holds only in-frame clones, not every one. The data contain some 99,000 clones, about 90% of them singletons. The sequenced sample was Tregs sorted from blood. These receptors originate from a human donor in good health.

The rearrangement uses TRBV19 and TRBJ1-2, with 7 positions matching TRBD1. Germline-derived CDR1 and CDR2 are LNHDA and SQIVND (reference sequence). The CDR3 sequence is 13 residues long. V was pared by 5 bases and J by 8 bases, with 8 bases of the junction left unmatched. This CDR3 reads CASSQRQGGGYTF. CDR3 nucleotide sequence: TGTGCCAGTAGTCAAAGACAGGGTGGCGGCTACACCTTC. The full variable domain, with the rest looked up from reference TRBV19 and TRBJ1-2, is DGGITQSPKYLFRKEGQNVTLSCEQNLNHDAMYWYRQDPGQGLRLIYYSQIVNDFQKGDIAEGYSVSREKKESFPLTVTSAQKNPTAFYLCASSQRQGGGYTFGSGTRLTVV.

The genes are TRBV18 and TRBJ1-1; D unresolved. CDR1 and CDR2 from the germline V gene are KGHSH and LQKENI. CDR3 length: 14 amino acids. Trimming took 1 base from V and 1 from J, leaving 7 bases between them. The CDR3 here is CASSPQAENTEAFF. The CDR3 nucleotides are TGTGCCAGCTCACCACAAGCTGAGAACACTGAAGCTTTCTTT.

V usage is TRBV7-9 and J usage is TRBJ1-2, with D uncertain. V was cut by 5 bases and J by 0 bases, with 16 bases left in between. Looked up from germline, CDR1 is SEHNR and CDR2 is FQNEAQ (reference sequence). This CDR3 comprises 16 residues. CDR3 residues: CASSAGGSGSNYGYTF. For the CDR3, the DNA is TGTGCCAGCAGCGCCGGAGGGAGTGGCTCTAACTATGGCTACACCTTC.

The V gene is TRBV19, the J gene TRBJ2-3; the D gene is possibly TRBD1 (5 bases). CDR3 length: 16 residues. CDR1 LNHDA and CDR2 SQIVND come from the germline V gene (reference sequence). V lost 6 bases, J lost 0 bases, and 16 bases lay in between. DNA for the CDR3: TGTGCCAGTAGGATATCAGGGATAATTAGCACAGATACGCAGTATTTT. Translation: CASRISGIISTDTQYF.

The chain is built from TRBV6-5 and TRBJ2-1, with 9 bases fitting TRBD1. The CDR3 extends over 13 amino acids. The germline V gene encodes CDR1 MNHEY and CDR2 SVGAGI. Trimming took 5 bases from V and 8 from J; bases not matched to a gene: 4. The CDR3 DNA reads as TGTGCCAGCAGTGACAGGGGGGTGGATGAGCAGTTCTTC. Its protein is CASSDRGVDEQFF.

The rearrangement joins TRBV6-5 to TRBJ2-2, with D possibly being TRBD2 (5 bases). V was pared by 8 bases and J by 3 bases, with 16 bases between. CDR3 length: 15 amino acids. Germline V CDR1 and CDR2: MNHEY, SVGAGI. As DNA, the CDR3 is TGTGCCAGCTCTCAATCTGGACTGTACACCGGGGAGCTGTTTTTT. It encodes CASSQSGLYTGELFF.